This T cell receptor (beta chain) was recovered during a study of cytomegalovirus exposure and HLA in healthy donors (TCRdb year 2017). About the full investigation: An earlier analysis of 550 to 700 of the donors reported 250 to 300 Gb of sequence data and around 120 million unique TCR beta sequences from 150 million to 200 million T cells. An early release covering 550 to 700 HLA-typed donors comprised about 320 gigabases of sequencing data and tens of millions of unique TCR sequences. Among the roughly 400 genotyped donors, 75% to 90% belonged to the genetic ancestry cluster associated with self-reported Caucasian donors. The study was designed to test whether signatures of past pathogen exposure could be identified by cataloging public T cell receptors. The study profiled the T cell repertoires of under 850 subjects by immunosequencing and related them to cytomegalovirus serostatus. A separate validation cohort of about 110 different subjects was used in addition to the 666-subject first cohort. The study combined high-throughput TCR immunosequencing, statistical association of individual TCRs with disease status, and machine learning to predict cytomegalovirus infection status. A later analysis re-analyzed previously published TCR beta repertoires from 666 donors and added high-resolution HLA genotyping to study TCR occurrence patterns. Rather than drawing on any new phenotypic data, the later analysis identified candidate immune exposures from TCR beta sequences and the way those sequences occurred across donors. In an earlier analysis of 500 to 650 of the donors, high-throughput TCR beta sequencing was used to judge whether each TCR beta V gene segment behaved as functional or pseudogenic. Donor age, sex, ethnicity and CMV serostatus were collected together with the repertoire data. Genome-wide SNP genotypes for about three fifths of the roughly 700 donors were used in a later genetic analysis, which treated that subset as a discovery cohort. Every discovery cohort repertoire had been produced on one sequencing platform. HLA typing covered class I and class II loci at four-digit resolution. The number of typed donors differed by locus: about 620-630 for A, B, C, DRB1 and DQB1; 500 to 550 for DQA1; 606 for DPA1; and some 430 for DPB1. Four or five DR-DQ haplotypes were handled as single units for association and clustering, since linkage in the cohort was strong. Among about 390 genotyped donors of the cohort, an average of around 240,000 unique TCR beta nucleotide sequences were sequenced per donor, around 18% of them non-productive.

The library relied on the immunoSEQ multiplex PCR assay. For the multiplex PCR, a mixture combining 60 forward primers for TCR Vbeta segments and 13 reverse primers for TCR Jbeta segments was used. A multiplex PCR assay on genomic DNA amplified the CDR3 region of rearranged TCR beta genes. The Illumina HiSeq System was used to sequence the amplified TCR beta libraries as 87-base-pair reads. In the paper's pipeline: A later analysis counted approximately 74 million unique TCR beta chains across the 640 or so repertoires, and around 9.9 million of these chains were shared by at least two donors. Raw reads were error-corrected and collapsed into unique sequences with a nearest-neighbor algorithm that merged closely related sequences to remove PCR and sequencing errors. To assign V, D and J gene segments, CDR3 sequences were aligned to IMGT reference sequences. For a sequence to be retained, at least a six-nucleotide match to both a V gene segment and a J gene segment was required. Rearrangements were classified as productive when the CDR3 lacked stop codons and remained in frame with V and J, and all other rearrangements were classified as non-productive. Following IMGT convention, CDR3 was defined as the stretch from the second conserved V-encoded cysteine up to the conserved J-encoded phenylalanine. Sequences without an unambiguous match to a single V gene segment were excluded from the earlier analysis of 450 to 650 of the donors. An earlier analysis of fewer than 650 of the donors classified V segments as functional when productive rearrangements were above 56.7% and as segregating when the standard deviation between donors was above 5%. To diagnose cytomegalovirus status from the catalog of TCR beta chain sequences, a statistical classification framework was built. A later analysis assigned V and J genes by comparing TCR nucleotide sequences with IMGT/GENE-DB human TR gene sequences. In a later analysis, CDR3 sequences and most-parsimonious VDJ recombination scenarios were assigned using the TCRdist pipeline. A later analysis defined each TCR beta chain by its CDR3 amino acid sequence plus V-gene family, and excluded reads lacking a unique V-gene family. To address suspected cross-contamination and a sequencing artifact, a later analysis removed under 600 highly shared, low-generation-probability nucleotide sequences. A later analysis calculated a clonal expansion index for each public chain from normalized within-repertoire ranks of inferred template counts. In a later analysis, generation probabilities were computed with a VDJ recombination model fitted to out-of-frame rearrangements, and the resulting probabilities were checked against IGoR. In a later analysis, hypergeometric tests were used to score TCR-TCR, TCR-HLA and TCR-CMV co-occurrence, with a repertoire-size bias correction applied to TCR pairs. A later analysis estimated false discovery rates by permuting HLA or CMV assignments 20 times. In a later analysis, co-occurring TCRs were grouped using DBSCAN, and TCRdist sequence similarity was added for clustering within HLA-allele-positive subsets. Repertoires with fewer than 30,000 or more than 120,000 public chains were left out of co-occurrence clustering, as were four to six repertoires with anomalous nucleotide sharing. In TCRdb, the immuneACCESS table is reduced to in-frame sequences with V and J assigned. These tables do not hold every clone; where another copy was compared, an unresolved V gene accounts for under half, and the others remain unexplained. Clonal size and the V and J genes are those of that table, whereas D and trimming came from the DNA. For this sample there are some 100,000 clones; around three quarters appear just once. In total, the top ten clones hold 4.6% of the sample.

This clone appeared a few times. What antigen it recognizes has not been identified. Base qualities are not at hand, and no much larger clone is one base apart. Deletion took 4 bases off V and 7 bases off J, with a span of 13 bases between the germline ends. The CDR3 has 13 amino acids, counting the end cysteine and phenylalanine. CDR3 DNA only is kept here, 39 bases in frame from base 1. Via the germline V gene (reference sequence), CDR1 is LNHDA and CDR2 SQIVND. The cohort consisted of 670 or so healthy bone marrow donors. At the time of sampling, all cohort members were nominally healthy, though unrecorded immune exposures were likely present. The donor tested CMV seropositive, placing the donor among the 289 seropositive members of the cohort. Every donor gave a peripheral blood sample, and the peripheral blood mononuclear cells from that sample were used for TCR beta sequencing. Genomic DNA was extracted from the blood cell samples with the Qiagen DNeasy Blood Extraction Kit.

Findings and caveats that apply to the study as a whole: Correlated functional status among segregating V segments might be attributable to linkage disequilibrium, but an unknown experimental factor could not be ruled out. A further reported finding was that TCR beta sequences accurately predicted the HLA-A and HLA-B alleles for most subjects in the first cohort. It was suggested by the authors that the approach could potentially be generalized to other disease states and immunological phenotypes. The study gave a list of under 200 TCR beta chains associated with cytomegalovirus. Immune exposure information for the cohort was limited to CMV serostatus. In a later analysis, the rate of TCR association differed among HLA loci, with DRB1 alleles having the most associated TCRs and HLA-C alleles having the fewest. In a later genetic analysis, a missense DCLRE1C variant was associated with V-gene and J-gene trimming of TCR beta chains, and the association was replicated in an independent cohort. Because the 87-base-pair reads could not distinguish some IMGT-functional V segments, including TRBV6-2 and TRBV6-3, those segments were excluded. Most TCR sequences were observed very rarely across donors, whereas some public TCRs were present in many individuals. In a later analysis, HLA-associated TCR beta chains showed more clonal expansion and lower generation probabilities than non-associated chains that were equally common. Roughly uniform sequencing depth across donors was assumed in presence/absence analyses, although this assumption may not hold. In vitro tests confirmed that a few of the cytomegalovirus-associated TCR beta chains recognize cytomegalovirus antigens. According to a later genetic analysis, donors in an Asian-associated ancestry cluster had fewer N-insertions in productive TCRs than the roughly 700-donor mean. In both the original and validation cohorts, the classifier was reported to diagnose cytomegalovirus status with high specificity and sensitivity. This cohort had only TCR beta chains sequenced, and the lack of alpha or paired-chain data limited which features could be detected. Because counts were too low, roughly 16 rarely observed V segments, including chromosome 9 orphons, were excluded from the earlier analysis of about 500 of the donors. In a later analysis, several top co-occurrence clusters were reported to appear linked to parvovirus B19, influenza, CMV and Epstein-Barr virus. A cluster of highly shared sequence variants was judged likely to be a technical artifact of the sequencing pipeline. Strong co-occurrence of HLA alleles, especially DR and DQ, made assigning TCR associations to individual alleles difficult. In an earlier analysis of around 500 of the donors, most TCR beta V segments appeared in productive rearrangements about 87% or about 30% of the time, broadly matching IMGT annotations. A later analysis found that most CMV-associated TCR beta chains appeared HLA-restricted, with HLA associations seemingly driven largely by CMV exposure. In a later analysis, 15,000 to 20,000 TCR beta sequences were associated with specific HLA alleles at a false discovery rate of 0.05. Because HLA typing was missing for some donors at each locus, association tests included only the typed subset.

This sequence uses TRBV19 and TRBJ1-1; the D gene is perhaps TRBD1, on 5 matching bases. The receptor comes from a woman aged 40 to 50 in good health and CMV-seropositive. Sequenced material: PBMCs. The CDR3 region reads CASSRQADSEAFF. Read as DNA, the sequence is TGTGCCAGTAGTAGGCAGGCCGACAGTGAAGCTTTCTTT.